The 27 T cell receptor beta chains below come from one sample, sequenced in a study of blood T cell repertoires in COVID-19. Assay: immunoSEQ multiplex PCR; the TCRdb copy retains only in-frame clones and omits some. The table includes about 110,000 clones, 65% to 90% detected once. The sequenced sample consisted of peripheral blood. Receptor source: a woman of 80 years or more with active or convalescent COVID-19.

The chain carries TRBV28 and TRBJ2-3; TRBD2 aligns across 7 bases. J was trimmed by 5 bases and V by 4 bases; bases with no gene match: 9. Germline assignment: CDR1 MDHEN and CDR2 SYDVKM. This CDR3 is built from 15 residues. In DNA form, the CDR3 reads TGTGCCAGCAGTTCGCCGAGCGGGAATAGAGATACGCAGTATTTT. It is translated as CASSSPSGNRDTQYF.

The chain has TRBV9 and TRBJ2-3; D possibly corresponds to TRBD2 (6 bases). Deletions cut 8 bases from V and 4 bases from J, with 17 bases between. The CDR3 contains 14 residues. Germline V lookup: CDR1 SGDLS, CDR2 YYNGEE. The CDR3 sequence is CASGARGVADTQYF. Here the CDR3 DNA reads TGTGCCAGTGGGGCCCGCGGGGTAGCAGATACGCAGTATTTT.

The chain carries TRBV5-1 and TRBJ1-1; 9 nucleotides match TRBD1. The J segment lost 5 bases and the V segment lost 4 bases, leaving 6 bases of the junction unmatched. Per germline, CDR1 SGHRS and CDR2 YFSETQ. The CDR3 runs 14 residues. The CDR3 region is CASSPGQGFTEAFF. The CDR3 bases are TGCGCCAGCAGCCCAGGACAGGGGTTTACTGAAGCTTTCTTT.

The chain joins TRBV6-2 or TRBV6-3 to TRBJ1-5; possible D gene TRBD1, 5 bases. The CDR3 covers 19 residues. Germline assignment: CDR1 MNHEY and CDR2 SVGEGT. Trimming took off 1 base at V and 3 bases at J, with 22 bases between the two ends. CDR3 in DNA: TGTGCCAGCAGTTACTATCCAGGGAAAACGAGGTGGTCCAATCAGCCCCAGCATTTT. Translated: CASSYYPGKTRWSNQPQHF.

This sequence joins TRBV11-2 and TRBJ1-2, with 12 positions matching TRBD1. V dropped 5 bases and J dropped 7; count of bases not matched to a gene: 5. Germline V gene lookup returns CDR1 SGHAT and CDR2 FQNNGV. The CDR3 contains 14 residues. The CDR3 DNA reads TGTGCCAGCAGCCCAGGGACAGGGGGCATTGGCTACACCTTC. Protein product: CASSPGTGGIGYTF.

This clone has just one count. The chain employs TRBV11-2 and TRBJ2-5; D is unclear. Trimming removed 2 bases at V and 2 bases at J, with 12 bases between. The CDR3 spans 15 residues. Germline CDR1 and CDR2: SGHAT and FQNNGV. CDR3 DNA: TGTGCCAGCAGCTTAATGTCGAACCTACAAGAGACCCAGTACTTC. It codes for CASSLMSNLQETQYF.

The J gene is TRBJ2-1, the V gene TRBV9; 9 bases are shared with TRBD2. The CDR3 is 16 amino acids. Trimming at V came to 0 bases and at J to 4 bases, leaving 5 bases not matched to a gene. CDR1 is SGDLS, CDR2 YYNGEE, per germline. The CDR3 sequence: CASSVVSGRGYNEQFF. CDR3 sequence (DNA): TGTGCCAGCAGCGTAGTTAGCGGGAGAGGGTACAATGAGCAGTTCTTC.

The chain is built from TRBV5-4 and TRBJ1-1; D is perhaps TRBD1 (6 bases). The CDR3 totals 14 residues. Germline V lookup: CDR1 SGHNT, CDR2 YYREEE (reference sequence). Trimming cost V 1 base and J 6 bases, with 13 bases left between them. The CDR3, as DNA: TGTGCCAGCAGCTTGAGGGGGTATCGGGCTGAAGCTTTCTTT. Translating it yields CASSLRGYRAEAFF.

This chain uses TRBV10-3 with TRBJ1-5, with 11 bases fitting TRBD1. Trimming cost V 0 bases and J 8 bases; bases outside gene matches: 6. Germline assignment: CDR1 ENHRY and CDR2 SYGVKD. The CDR3 totals 16 residues. The DNA for the CDR3 is TGTGCCATCAGTGAGTCGAGGACAGGGGGCACAGAGCCCCAGCATTTT. Translating gives CAISESRTGGTEPQHF.

The chain links TRBV5-1 to TRBJ2-7; the D is unclear. V lost 4 bases and J 2 bases, leaving 13 bases between the germline ends. CDR3 length equals 14 residues. CDR1 SGHRS and CDR2 YFSETQ come from the germline V gene. The CDR3 protein is CASSAEVGPYEQYF. The CDR3 DNA follows: TGCGCCAGCAGCGCCGAGGTTGGCCCCTACGAGCAGTACTTC.

The chain is built from TRBV5-1 and TRBJ2-2, with D perhaps matching TRBD1 (6 bases). The CDR3 consists of 15 residues. V lost 4 bases and J 4 bases, leaving 14 bases between the germline ends. Germline CDR1 is SGHRS and CDR2 is YFSETQ. The CDR3 nucleotides read TGCGCCAGCAGCGGAGACAGGAGCTTCACCGGGGAGCTGTTTTTT. It specifies CASSGDRSFTGELFF.

The chain employs TRBV5-1 and TRBJ1-5; tentatively, D is TRBD1 (5 bases). Trimming stripped 0 bases from V and 6 bases from J, with 7 bases between. The germline CDR1 and CDR2 sequences are SGHRS and YFSETQ. CDR3 length equals 13 residues. Written as DNA, the CDR3 is TGCGCCAGCAGCTTGGCGGGGGGTCAGCCCCAGCATTTT. Its protein is CASSLAGGQPQHF. The whole variable domain, filled in from reference TRBV5-1 and TRBJ1-5, reads KAGVTQTPRYLIKTRGQQVTLSCSPISGHRSVSWYQQTPGQGLQFLFEYFSETQRNKGNFPGRFSGRQFSNSRSEMNVSTLELGDSALYLCASSLAGGQPQHFGDGTRLSIL.

V and J are TRBV5-8 and TRBJ2-2; the match to TRBD2 covers 8 bases. From germline, CDR1 is SGHTS and CDR2 YDEGEE. The CDR3 has 17 residues. The J segment lost 4 bases and the V segment lost 4 bases, leaving 12 bases of the junction unmatched. The CDR3 nucleotides are TGTGCCAGCAGCGCAAGAACCGGGACTAGGCTCACCGGGGAGCTGTTTTTT. Translated: CASSARTGTRLTGELFF.

The chain couples TRBV2 to TRBJ1-5; a possible D gene is TRBD1 (5 bases). CDR1 and CDR2 from the germline V gene are SNHLY and FYNNEI. Trimming took off 7 bases at V and 2 bases at J, with 12 bases between the two ends. The CDR3 covers 14 residues. Written as DNA, the CDR3 is TGTGCCAGCAATAGGGACTGGGGCAATCAGCCCCAGCATTTT. Protein: CASNRDWGNQPQHF.

This clone occurred a few times. The chain carries TRBV24-1 and TRBJ1-5; TRBD1 is a possible D gene (6 bases). This CDR3 is built from 15 residues. Between the trimmed V and J ends, which lost 4 bases and 8 bases, there was a span of 17 bases. Looked up from germline, CDR1 is KGHDR and CDR2 is SFDVKD. The CDR3 region is CATSDHTGQGKPQHF. The DNA of the CDR3 is TGTGCCACCAGTGACCATACAGGGCAAGGGAAGCCCCAGCATTTT.

V and J are TRBV7-9 and TRBJ2-1; D uncertain. V was trimmed by 1 base and J by 2 bases, leaving 6 bases between them. The CDR3 has 14 residues. The germline CDR1 and CDR2 sequences are SEHNR and FQNEAQ (reference sequence). The CDR3 sequence is CASSLGSPYNEQFF. The CDR3 region has the DNA TGTGCCAGCAGCTTAGGCAGTCCCTACAATGAGCAGTTCTTC.

This clone was seen a single time. The chain joins TRBV2 to TRBJ2-4; 8 nucleotides agree with TRBD1. Germline V gene data show CDR1 as SNHLY and CDR2 as FYNNEI. The CDR3 extends over 14 amino acids. V lost 8 bases and J lost 3; bases outside the gene matches: 6. The CDR3 is CASRQGTLKNIQYF. DNA for the CDR3: TGTGCCAGCCGACAGGGGACCCTCAAAAACATTCAGTACTTC.

This clone has a count of ten or more. The chain combines TRBV19 with TRBJ2-7; TRBD2 might be the D (5 bases). Trimming removed 3 bases at V and 5 bases at J, with 11 bases between. Germline V CDR1 and CDR2: LNHDA, SQIVND (reference sequence). This CDR3 comprises 13 residues. The DNA for the CDR3 is TGTGCCAGTAGTATGAGGGTGAAAGACGAGCAGTACTTC. It codes for CASSMRVKDEQYF. Full variable domain (outside the CDR3, taken from reference TRBV19 and TRBJ2-7): DGGITQSPKYLFRKEGQNVTLSCEQNLNHDAMYWYRQDPGQGLRLIYYSQIVNDFQKGDIAEGYSVSREKKESFPLTVTSAQKNPTAFYLCASSMRVKDEQYFGPGTRLTVT.

The CDR3 DNA sequence: TGTGCCAGCTCACCACTTGGGAGACTAGCGCACTCCTACGAGCAGTACTTC. It encodes CASSPLGRLAHSYEQYF. This chain connects TRBV18 to TRBJ2-7; 8 positions match TRBD2. The CDR3 loop spans 17 amino acids. The V and J ends lost 1 base and 0 bases, in that order; junction bases with no gene match: 8. Germline values: CDR1 KGHSH, CDR2 LQKENI.

This clone appeared a single time. The rearrangement joins TRBV27 to TRBJ2-3, with a possible D match to TRBD2 (5 bases). Germline V gene sequence: CDR1 MNHEY, CDR2 SMNVEV (reference sequence). The CDR3 runs to 14 residues. With 5 bases removed from V and 1 base from J, the gap between germline ends came to 10 bases. CDR3 sequence reads: CASSPSGGTDTQYF. The CDR3 bases are TGTGCCAGCAGTCCGAGCGGAGGCACAGATACGCAGTATTTT.

This clone was detected only once. The J gene is TRBJ2-1, the V gene TRBV2; 7 bases are shared with TRBD2. CDR3 length: 12 amino acids. The V gene's germline CDR1 is SNHLY and CDR2 FYNNEI. V shed 5 bases and J 8 bases; nucleotides not matched to a gene: 3. CDR3 sequence reads: CASSRLAHEQFF. Here the CDR3 DNA reads TGTGCCAGCAGTCGACTAGCCCATGAGCAGTTCTTC. Combining the CDR3 with reference TRBV2 and TRBJ2-1 gives the whole variable domain EPEVTQTPSHQVTQMGQEVILRCVPISNHLYFYWYRQILGQKVEFLVSFYNNEISEKSEIFDDQFSVERPDGSNFTLKIRSTKLEDSAMYFCASSRLAHEQFFGPGTRLTVL.

V is TRBV11-3 and J is TRBJ2-1; tentative D call: TRBD2 (6 bases). Germline V gene lookup returns CDR1 SGHNT and CDR2 YENEEA. CDR3 length: 15 residues. Trimming cost V 1 base and J 0 bases, with 7 bases left between them. The CDR3 is CASSLAGSSYNEQFF. CDR3 bases: TGTGCCAGCAGCTTAGCCGGGAGCTCCTACAATGAGCAGTTCTTC.

The J gene is TRBJ2-1, the V gene TRBV11-3, with 10 bases lining up with TRBD1. The CDR3 has 17 amino acids. J lost 8 bases, V lost 0 bases, and 10 bases had no gene match. CDR1 is SGHNT, CDR2 YENEEA, per germline. The CDR3 region has the DNA TGTGCCAGCAGCTTAGATCCCCCCGGGACAGGGGACGATGAGCAGTTCTTC. Its translation is CASSLDPPGTGDDEQFF.

The chain is built from TRBV11-3 and TRBJ2-7, with 10 bases fitting TRBD2. This CDR3 has 14 amino acids. Germline V lookup: CDR1 SGHNT, CDR2 YENEEA. With 5 bases clipped from V and 5 bases from J, the junction kept 6 bases outside the gene matches. This CDR3 is CASSPGTSEHEQYF. The CDR3 region has the DNA TGTGCCAGCAGCCCCGGGACTAGCGAACACGAGCAGTACTTC.

This chain uses TRBV3-1 (or the pseudogene TRBV3-2) with TRBJ1-2, with 8 bases aligning to TRBD1. Germline assignment: CDR1 LGHDT and CDR2 YNNKEL (reference sequence). The CDR3 spans 16 residues. V shed 1 base, J shed 4 bases, and the junction held 8 bases outside the gene matches. CDR3 in DNA: TGTGCCAGCAGCCAAGGGGGACAGGAGCGGAGCTATGGCTACACCTTC. This translates into CASSQGGQERSYGYTF.

The CDR3 sequence is CASSFSPASFTEAFF. DNA of the CDR3: TGTGCCAGCAGTTTTAGCCCTGCTAGTTTTACTGAAGCTTTCTTT. The J gene is TRBJ1-1, the V gene TRBV27; D unclear. Germline V gene data show CDR1 as MNHEY and CDR2 as SMNVEV (reference sequence). The length of the CDR3 is 15 residues. V was clipped by 3 bases and J by 5 bases, with 16 bases between them.

This clone was observed once. The chain combines TRBV28 with TRBJ1-4; D is unclear. The CDR3 covers 16 residues. Germline CDR1 reads MDHEN; CDR2 reads SYDVKM. The V gene lost 5 bases and the J gene lost 2 bases, with 15 bases spanning the gap. CDR3 coding DNA: TGTGCCAGCAGTCCACTGAGATTTAGCACTAATGAAAAACTGTTTTTT. It yields the protein CASSPLRFSTNEKLFF.